One and the same sample provided the 30 T cell receptor beta chains below, sequenced in a study of shared clonotypes between healthy human individuals. Naive CD8 cells lacked CD45RO, underwent positive selection for CCR7 and left out terminally differentiated effector memory CD45RA+ cells. Repertoires were generated with immunoSEQ multiplex PCR, while TCRdb's copy carries only in-frame clones and drops some. The sample includes hundreds of thousands of clones, around 92% of them seen just once. The sequenced sample was naive CD8+ T cells sorted from blood. The receptor set was obtained from a man younger than 40 in good health.

V is TRBV15 and J is TRBJ2-3; D is perhaps TRBD1 (5 bases). Trimming removed 3 bases from V and 4 bases from J, with 14 bases in between. The CDR3 covers 15 residues. Germline values: CDR1 LNHNV, CDR2 YYDKDF (reference sequence). The CDR3 DNA reads TGTGCCACCAGCAGGGAAGGGGCGAGCCCAGATACGCAGTATTTT. Its protein product is CATSREGASPDTQYF.

The chain is built from TRBV14 and TRBJ2-2; D tentatively reads TRBD1 or TRBD2 (6 bases each). Trimming cost V 3 bases and J 7 bases, with 18 bases left between them. The CDR3 length is 16 residues. Germline assignment: CDR1 SGHDN and CDR2 FVKESK. CDR3 residues: CASSQSAGGRFGELFF. CDR3 in DNA: TGTGCCAGCAGCCAGTCGGCTGGGGGGCGTTTCGGGGAGCTGTTTTTT.

V is TRBV6-5 and J is TRBJ2-2, with 8 bases identical to TRBD1. V dropped 2 bases and J dropped 4; count of bases not matched to a gene: 3. Germline CDR1 is MNHEY and CDR2 is SVGAGI. CDR3 length: 15 residues. This CDR3 reads CASSYGTGSTGELFF. The DNA of the CDR3 is TGTGCCAGCAGTTACGGGACAGGAAGCACCGGGGAGCTGTTTTTT.

V and J are TRBV6-1 and TRBJ1-1; the D is unclear. This CDR3 spans 15 amino acids. Trimming cost V 4 bases and J 4 bases, with 16 bases left between them. CDR1 is MNHNS, CDR2 SASEGT, per germline. CDR3 loop: CASSVSHRLGTEAFF. CDR3 bases: TGTGCCAGCAGTGTTAGTCACCGCCTAGGCACTGAAGCTTTCTTT.

The J gene is TRBJ1-4, the V gene TRBV27, with D maybe TRBD1 (6 bases). Germline V gene data show CDR1 as MNHEY and CDR2 as SMNVEV (reference sequence). V lost 5 bases to trimming and J lost 4 bases, with 14 bases between them. This CDR3 is 15 amino acids long. The CDR3 reads CASSPMTGINEKLFF. CDR3 DNA: TGTGCCAGCAGTCCAATGACAGGAATTAATGAAAAACTGTTTTTT.

This clone appeared once. The chain combines TRBV7-8 with TRBJ1-1; D is undetermined. Trimming cost V 1 base and J 5 bases, with 11 bases left between them. The CDR3 contains 14 residues. Germline V gene lookup returns CDR1 SGHVS and CDR2 FQNEAQ. CDR3 nucleotides: TGTGCCAGCAGCTTAGAATGGGGTGGAACTGAAGCTTTCTTT. Protein sequence: CASSLEWGGTEAFF.

V usage is TRBV5-6 and J usage is TRBJ2-3; the D gene is possibly TRBD2 (6 bases). This CDR3 is 19 amino acids long. Per the germline V gene, CDR1 is SGHDT and CDR2 is YYEEEE. Trimming left V 4 bases short and J 2 bases short, with 26 bases between. The DNA for the CDR3 is TGTGCCAGCAGCGACCCGGGACTGGGGGTTGAGACGTACACAGATACGCAGTATTTT. This sequence encodes CASSDPGLGVETYTDTQYF.

The rearrangement links TRBV5-1 to TRBJ2-2, with D unresolved. Germline V gene sequence: CDR1 SGHRS, CDR2 YFSETQ. This CDR3 is built from 12 residues. With 2 bases removed from V and 6 bases from J, the gap between germline ends came to 5 bases. In nucleotides, the CDR3 is TGCGCCAGCAGCTTTCGCCCCGGGGAGCTGTTTTTT. Translated: CASSFRPGELFF.

J is TRBJ1-2 and V is TRBV7-6, with D perhaps TRBD1 (5 bases). Looked up from germline, CDR1 is SGHVS and CDR2 is FNYEAQ. V gave up 5 bases and J gave up 6 bases, with 19 bases separating them. This CDR3 spans 15 amino acids. The CDR3 coding sequence is TGTGCCAGCAGCGCCTGGGGCAGGGATGTTGATGGCTACACCTTC. Amino acids: CASSAWGRDVDGYTF.

The gene calls are TRBV28 and TRBJ2-7; a possible D gene is TRBD2 (6 bases). V lost 10 bases to trimming and J lost 1 base, with 11 bases between them. The germline V gene has CDR1 MDHEN and CDR2 SYDVKM. CDR3 length: 12 residues. CDR3 coding DNA: TGTGCCATTGCCGGGGGTTCCTACGAGCAGTACTTC. This encodes CAIAGGSYEQYF.

A word on this clone: The sample contains more than one DNA sequence encoding this CDR3. V is TRBV7-9 and J is TRBJ2-7, with D unclear. V shed 5 bases and J shed 4 bases, with 6 bases lying between them. Germline V gene sequence: CDR1 SEHNR, CDR2 FQNEAQ (reference sequence). This CDR3 comprises 11 residues. In DNA, the CDR3 is TGTGCCAGCAGCCACTCTTACGAGCAGTACTTC. Its protein product is CASSHSYEQYF.

The sample holds one count of this clone. The chain is built from TRBV28 and TRBJ2-7, with 8 bases aligning to TRBD1. Germline CDR1 reads MDHEN; CDR2 reads SYDVKM. The junction had 10 bases not matched to a gene; V was cut back by 6 bases and J by 3 bases. This CDR3 region has 15 residues. In DNA form, the CDR3 reads TGTGCCAGCAGCCTCCGGGCAGGGGGCTTCTACGAGCAGTACTTC. It translates to CASSLRAGGFYEQYF. Variable domain in full (rest from reference TRBV28 and TRBJ2-7): DVKVTQSSRYLVKRTGEKVFLECVQDMDHENMFWYRQDPGLGLRLIYFSYDVKMKEKGDIPEGYSVSREKKERFSLILESASTNQTSMYLCASSLRAGGFYEQYFGPGTRLTVT.

The rearrangement joins TRBV4-2 to TRBJ2-7; 8 bases are a match to TRBD1. V lost 5 bases to trimming and J lost 2 bases; unmatched junction nucleotides: 5. CDR3 size: 14 residues. Germline-derived CDR1 and CDR2 are LGHNA and YNFKEQ. CDR3: CASSSTGETYEQYF. CDR3 coding DNA: TGTGCCAGCAGCTCGACAGGGGAAACCTACGAGCAGTACTTC.

The chain links TRBV30 to TRBJ1-2; no reliable D call. This CDR3 has 15 residues. Germline V gives CDR1 GTSNPN, CDR2 SVGIG (reference sequence). Trimming left V 0 bases short and J 4 bases short, with 15 bases between. CDR3 coding DNA: TGTGCCTGGAGTGTATTTGTAGGAAAGAGCTATGGCTACACCTTC. It codes for CAWSVFVGKSYGYTF.

The chain links TRBV7-3 to TRBJ2-1; no definite D call. The CDR3 runs to 13 residues. Germline loops: CDR1 SGHTA, CDR2 FQGTGA. Trimming stripped 0 bases from V and 5 bases from J, with 5 bases between. CDR3 DNA sequence: TGTGCCAGCAGCTTAACAGGGAACAATGAGCAGTTCTTC. Its protein is CASSLTGNNEQFF.

The chain joins TRBV2 to TRBJ1-5; D possibly corresponds to TRBD1 (6 bases). This CDR3 has 16 residues. CDR1 SNHLY and CDR2 FYNNEI come from the germline V gene. The V end was cut by 4 bases, the J end by 2 bases, with 15 bases between. The CDR3 spells CASSGAGGHGNQPQHF. The CDR3 DNA is TGTGCCAGCAGTGGCGCCGGGGGGCACGGCAATCAGCCCCAGCATTTT.

V is TRBV9 and J is TRBJ2-1; 14 bases align to TRBD2. CDR3 length equals 17 residues. V lost 3 bases and J lost 5; bases outside the gene matches: 7. The germline CDR1 and CDR2 sequences are SGDLS and YYNGEE. The CDR3 DNA follows: TGTGCCAGCAGCGAAAGACTAGCGGGAGGGCCCCACAATGAGCAGTTCTTC. Translating it yields CASSERLAGGPHNEQFF. Filled out from reference TRBV9 and TRBJ2-1, the complete variable domain reads DSGVTQTPKHLITATGQRVTLRCSPRSGDLSVYWYQQSLDQGLQFLIQYYNGEERAKGNILERFSAQQFPDLHSELNLSSLELGDSALYFCASSERLAGGPHNEQFFGPGTRLTVL.

V usage is TRBV4-3 and J usage is TRBJ2-1; a weak D match, TRBD2 (6 bases). The V and J ends lost 1 base and 1 base respectively, with 8 bases between them. Germline CDR1 reads LGHNA; CDR2 reads YSLEER. The CDR3 covers 15 residues. The chain's CDR3 is CASSQGDWSYNEQFF. DNA of the CDR3: TGCGCCAGCAGCCAAGGGGACTGGTCCTACAATGAGCAGTTCTTC.

Concerning this clone itself: The same CDR3 also results from other DNA sequences found in this sample. The V and J genes are TRBV27 and TRBJ2-1, with D possibly being TRBD2 (5 bases). Looked up from germline, CDR1 is MNHEY and CDR2 is SMNVEV (reference sequence). Deletions cut 2 bases from V and 4 bases from J, with 9 bases between. CDR3 length: 14 residues. CDR3 loop: CASSLSSEYNEQFF. The DNA for the CDR3 is TGTGCCAGCAGTTTAAGTAGCGAATACAATGAGCAGTTCTTC.

The DNA for the CDR3 is TGTGCCAGCAGTGTCAGTGATCCCGGGGCTTTCTTT. Its protein is CASSVSDPGAFF. The chain couples TRBV2 to TRBJ1-1; the D is unclear. The V gene lost 4 bases and the J gene lost 11 bases, with 14 bases spanning the gap. The CDR3 runs 12 residues. In germline, CDR1 is SNHLY, CDR2 FYNNEI.

The V and J genes are TRBV7-9 and TRBJ1-1; D might be TRBD1 (5 bases). V lost 5 bases, J lost 0 bases, and 13 bases lay in between. This CDR3 region has 15 residues. Germline CDR1 and CDR2: SEHNR and FQNEAQ (reference sequence). CDR3 in amino acids: CASSRDDSMNTEAFF. In DNA form, the CDR3 reads TGTGCCAGCAGCCGCGACGACAGCATGAACACTGAAGCTTTCTTT.

Remarks on this clone: The sample has other DNA sequences that encode this CDR3 too. The J gene is TRBJ2-5, the V gene TRBV5-4, with 12 positions matching TRBD1. The V and J ends lost 2 bases and 5 bases, in that order; junction bases with no gene match: 4. The V gene's germline CDR1 is SGHNT and CDR2 YYREEE (reference sequence). The CDR3 is made up of 15 amino acids. The CDR3: CASSLRDRGRETQYF. The CDR3 DNA reads TGTGCCAGCAGCTTAAGGGACAGGGGGCGGGAGACCCAGTACTTC. Based on the CDR3 plus reference TRBV5-4 and TRBJ2-5, the full variable domain is ETGVTQSPTHLIKTRGQQVTLRCSSQSGHNTVSWYQQALGQGPQFIFQYYREEENGRGNFPPRFSGLQFPNYSSELNVNALELDDSALYLCASSLRDRGRETQYFGPGTRLLVL.

The chain employs TRBV7-9 and TRBJ2-7, with a weak D call TRBD2 (7 bases). This CDR3 has 15 amino acids. Germline CDR1 reads SEHNR; CDR2 reads FQNEAQ (reference sequence). The germline V and J ends were trimmed by 5 bases and 5 bases, with 19 bases remaining between them. CDR3 DNA sequence: TGTGCCAGCAGCCTCCTCGGGGGGCGAGGGAACGAGCAGTACTTC. The encoded protein is CASSLLGGRGNEQYF.

The chain uses TRBV7-9 and TRBJ1-1, with 7 bases matching TRBD1. After removal of 6 bases from V and 1 base from J, the junction contained 8 bases not matched to a gene. CDR3 size: 15 residues. Germline lookup yields CDR1 SEHNR and CDR2 FQNEAQ (reference sequence). In DNA, the CDR3 is TGTGCCAGCAGTCTCCCACAGGGGACGAACACTGAAGCTTTCTTT. Residues: CASSLPQGTNTEAFF.

This chain joins TRBV7-9 and TRBJ2-1; 9 bases are shared with TRBD2. J lost 3 bases, V lost 4 bases, and 7 bases had no gene match. The CDR3 has 16 amino acids. Germline CDR1 and CDR2: SEHNR and FQNEAQ (reference sequence). This CDR3 is CASSSAGTSSYNEQFF. CDR3 coding DNA: TGTGCCAGCAGCTCAGCCGGGACTAGCAGCTACAATGAGCAGTTCTTC.

J is TRBJ2-3 and V is TRBV7-9; weak D call: TRBD2 (6 bases). This CDR3 comprises 15 residues. V lost 5 bases, J lost 0 bases, and 12 bases lay in between. Looked up from germline, CDR1 is SEHNR and CDR2 is FQNEAQ (reference sequence). The CDR3 loop reads CASSPLGGSTDTQYF. CDR3 in DNA: TGTGCCAGCAGCCCCCTGGGAGGAAGCACAGATACGCAGTATTTT.

V and J are TRBV6-5 and TRBJ2-6; unclear D gene. The germline gives CDR1 MNHEY, CDR2 SVGAGI. Trimming shortened V by 6 bases and J by 0 bases, and 9 bases separated the two germline ends. The CDR3 is 15 residues long. DNA for the CDR3: TGTGCCAGCAGCTTAACAGACTCTGGGGCCAACGTCCTGACTTTC. Amino acids: CASSLTDSGANVLTF.

The chain couples TRBV7-9 to TRBJ1-2; D not resolved. This CDR3 spans 13 amino acids. Germline CDR1 SEHNR, CDR2 FQNEAQ (reference sequence). V was clipped by 1 base and J by 7 bases, with 10 bases between them. Here the CDR3 reads CASSLGGRAGYTF. Here the CDR3 DNA reads TGTGCCAGCAGCTTAGGCGGGAGGGCTGGCTACACCTTC. Filled out from reference TRBV7-9 and TRBJ1-2, the complete variable domain reads DTGVSQNPRHKITKRGQNVTFRCDPISEHNRLYWYRQTLGQGPEFLTYFQNEAQLEKSRLLSDRFSAERPKGSFSTLEIQRTEQGDSAMYLCASSLGGRAGYTFGSGTRLTVV.

The genes are TRBV6-5 and TRBJ2-1, with 13 nucleotides matching TRBD2. The CDR3 has 14 amino acids. CDR1 and CDR2 (germline): MNHEY, SVGAGI. V shed 6 bases, J shed 9 bases, and the junction held 5 bases outside the gene matches. CDR3 residues: CASSTSGRVSEQFF. CDR3 coding DNA: TGTGCCAGCAGCACTAGCGGGAGGGTGAGTGAGCAGTTCTTC.

The chain joins TRBV18 to TRBJ2-3; 10 bases line up with TRBD2. CDR3 size: 16 residues. Looked up from germline, CDR1 is KGHSH and CDR2 is LQKENI. Trimming at V came to 5 bases and at J to 2 bases, leaving 7 bases not matched to a gene. CDR3 in DNA: TGTGCCAGCTCATTGTTCAGCGGGAGGGCCACAGATACGCAGTATTTT. Translating it yields CASSLFSGRATDTQYF.